The clone carrying this T cell receptor (beta chain) was seen a handful of times. Its antigen is currently unknown. Sample-barcoded 5' priming and a J-beta primer mix drove a second PCR of roughly 7 to 11 cycles. TCRdb fed the 5' RACE reads into MiXCR, producing one record per CDR3 protein. Among 700,000 or so distinct CDR3 sequences listed, around 38% were seen once. The CDR3 spans 16 residues. J lost 4 bases, V lost 3 bases, and 10 bases had no gene match. CDR1 and CDR2 from the germline V gene are SGHDN and FVKESK. The sample comes from a study of blood T cells in healthy people across ages. General study findings and limits: Long-lived and aged donors differed, with more naive CD4+ cells and higher diversity in the long-lived.

Sequences were obtained from blood. This chain links TRBV14 with TRBJ2-3, with 7 positions matching TRBD1. This receptor was identified in a man older than 75 in good health. CDR3 loop: CASSHLGQLGSDTQYF. The CDR3 DNA follows: TGTGCCAGCAGCCACCTGGGACAGTTGGGGTCAGATACGCAGTATTTT.